This entry is about one T cell receptor (beta chain). Its antigen is undetermined. The data were produced by immunoSEQ multiplex PCR, yet TCRdb's version contains in-frame clones alone and is incomplete. The table records some 71,000 clones, about four fifths of them present only once. This sample was included in a study of OX40 agonist ivuxolimab in advanced cancers. Study-wide context: Age averaged around 58 years (range roughly 23 to 80), and 80% to 90% were male. Study-wide points: Partial responders receiving 0.1-3.0 mg/kg showed among the lowest clonal expansion.

The CDR3 is made up of 13 amino acids. Germline CDR1 is MNHNS and CDR2 is SASEGT. The V and J ends lost 5 bases and 6 bases, in that order; junction bases with no gene match: 2. The chain has TRBV6-1 and TRBJ1-5, with TRBD1 matching over 9 bases. The TCR sequence derives from an adult with an advanced solid tumor such as melanoma, head and neck, liver or kidney cancer. Specimen: CD4+ or CD8+ T cells sorted from blood, collected in a trial of the OX40 agonist ivuxolimab. The CDR3 DNA is TGTGCCAGCAGTTTGGACAGGGGTCAGCCCCAGCATTTT. It encodes CASSLDRGQPQHF.